One sample yielded the 30 T cell receptor beta chains listed below, sequenced in a study of Tregs in tolerant kidney transplant recipients. Assay used: immunoSEQ multiplex PCR; TCRdb lists only in-frame clones, some missing. Of around 120,000 clones in the sample, around 94% are singletons; the top ten hold roughly 0.61%. Sequencing was done on a sample of CD4+ T cells from blood. Receptor source: a human donor in good health.

The chain couples TRBV5-1 to TRBJ1-2, with a weak D call TRBD1 (6 bases). The CDR3 totals 12 residues. From germline, CDR1 is SGHRS and CDR2 YFSETQ. The V end lost 5 bases, the J end lost 8 bases, and 13 bases lay between the germline ends. As DNA, the CDR3 is TGCGCCAGCAGGCCCAGGGGTGGAGGCTACACCTTC. This sequence encodes CASRPRGGGYTF.

The V gene is TRBV19, the J gene TRBJ2-4; 13 bases line up with TRBD2. J was trimmed by 4 bases and V by 3 bases; bases with no gene match: 15. Per the germline V gene, CDR1 is LNHDA and CDR2 is SQIVND (reference sequence). The CDR3 length is 20 residues. The CDR3, as DNA: TGTGCCAGTAGTATCCCACTCGGACTAGCGGGAGAAGGGGGAAAAAACATTCAGTACTTC. Its protein is CASSIPLGLAGEGGKNIQYF. The full variable domain, with the rest looked up from reference TRBV19 and TRBJ2-4, is DGGITQSPKYLFRKEGQNVTLSCEQNLNHDAMYWYRQDPGQGLRLIYYSQIVNDFQKGDIAEGYSVSREKKESFPLTVTSAQKNPTAFYLCASSIPLGLAGEGGKNIQYFGAGTRLSVL.

This clone was seen only once. V usage is TRBV5-1 and J usage is TRBJ1-2; 10 bases fit TRBD1. Losses at the gene ends were 4 bases for V and 3 bases for J; bases not matched to a gene: 9. The CDR3 is 16 residues long. The germline V gene encodes CDR1 SGHRS and CDR2 YFSETQ. The CDR3 bases are TGCGCCAGCAGCAGATCGACAGGGGGCCGGGACTATGGCTACACCTTC. Translated: CASSRSTGGRDYGYTF. The full variable domain, its missing parts supplied by reference TRBV5-1 and TRBJ1-2, is KAGVTQTPRYLIKTRGQQVTLSCSPISGHRSVSWYQQTPGQGLQFLFEYFSETQRNKGNFPGRFSGRQFSNSRSEMNVSTLELGDSALYLCASSRSTGGRDYGYTFGSGTRLTVV.

The V gene is TRBV7-2, the J gene TRBJ2-1; D unclear. Germline V gene lookup returns CDR1 SGHTA and CDR2 FQGNSA. This CDR3 comprises 12 residues. V lost 5 bases to trimming and J lost 3 bases, with 5 bases between them. The CDR3 region has the DNA TGTGCCAGCAGCCAGGACTACAATGAGCAGTTCTTC. The encoded protein is CASSQDYNEQFF.

V gene TRBV18 combines with J gene TRBJ2-7; D may be TRBD2 (6 bases). This CDR3 spans 16 amino acids. CDR1 is KGHSH, CDR2 LQKENI, per germline. Trimming took 1 base from V and 6 from J, leaving 19 bases between them. The CDR3 reads CASSPLRSAGPSEQYF. CDR3 nucleotides: TGTGCCAGCTCACCACTTCGAAGCGCGGGACCTTCCGAGCAGTACTTC. Variable domain in full (rest from reference TRBV18 and TRBJ2-7): NAGVMQNPRHLVRRRGQEARLRCSPMKGHSHVYWYRQLPEEGLKFMVYLQKENIIDESGMPKERFSAEFPKEGPSILRIQQVVRGDSAAYFCASSPLRSAGPSEQYFGPGTRLTVT.

The chain uses TRBV6-6 and TRBJ2-1; 9 bases align to TRBD2. The CDR3 spans 15 residues. Germline CDR1 and CDR2: MNHNY and SVGAGI (reference sequence). V lost 6 bases and J lost 1; bases outside the gene matches: 4. Written as DNA, the CDR3 is TGTGCCAGCAGGACTAGCGGCGGGTCCTACAATGAGCAGTTCTTC. Translation: CASRTSGGSYNEQFF.

This chain links TRBV4-2 with TRBJ2-1; TRBD2 matches 9 bases. The CDR3 loop spans 16 amino acids. Losses at the gene ends were 4 bases for V and 2 bases for J; bases not matched to a gene: 6. CDR1 is LGHNA and CDR2 is YNFKEQ in the germline V gene. This CDR3 reads CASSLTSGNTYNEQFF. CDR3 nucleotides: TGTGCCAGCAGCCTGACTAGCGGCAACACCTACAATGAGCAGTTCTTC.

The gene calls are TRBV4-1 and TRBJ2-7, with 7 nucleotides matching TRBD1. The germline gives CDR1 MGHRA, CDR2 YSYEKL. The length of the CDR3 is 15 residues. J gave up 7 bases and V 3 bases, and 12 bases lay outside the gene matches. The CDR3 region is CASSHQGQSGYEQYF. The CDR3 DNA follows: TGCGCCAGCAGCCACCAGGGACAGTCAGGGTATGAGCAGTACTTC.

The CDR3 sequence: CASSLGGQTNTEAFF. The CDR3 nucleotides read TGTGCCAGCAGCTTAGGTGGACAGACGAACACTGAAGCTTTCTTT. This sequence joins TRBV7-9 and TRBJ1-1, with D possibly matching TRBD1 (6 bases). Trimming stripped 1 base from V and 1 base from J, with 10 bases between. The CDR3 extends over 15 amino acids. CDR1 SEHNR and CDR2 FQNEAQ come from the germline V gene (reference sequence).

The chain is built from TRBV19 and TRBJ1-5; 9 bases align to TRBD1. The J segment lost 5 bases and the V segment lost 5 bases, leaving 7 bases of the junction unmatched. This CDR3 comprises 15 residues. Germline assignment: CDR1 LNHDA and CDR2 SQIVND (reference sequence). The CDR3 loop reads CASSVGTGKDQPQHF. CDR3 bases: TGTGCCAGTAGTGTCGGGACAGGGAAGGATCAGCCCCAGCATTTT.

The CDR3 bases are TGTGCCAGCAGTTTCGCCGGGACAGGGAAGGATACGCAGTATTTT. Translated: CASSFAGTGKDTQYF. The chain joins TRBV6-5 to TRBJ2-3; the match to TRBD1 covers 9 bases. V trimming: 4 bases; J trimming: 6 bases; junction bases outside the gene matches: 8. The CDR3 runs to 15 residues. Germline V gene data show CDR1 as MNHEY and CDR2 as SVGAGI.

This clone has just one count. This sequence joins TRBV6-1 and TRBJ1-6; D unclear. CDR3 length: 15 residues. Per the germline V gene, CDR1 is MNHNS and CDR2 is SASEGT. The V end was cut by 3 bases, the J end by 3 bases, with 9 bases between. CDR3 nucleotide sequence: TGTGCCAGCAGTGAGAGTGGATTCTATAATTCACCCCTCCACTTT. It is translated as CASSESGFYNSPLHF.

This chain links TRBV6-1 with TRBJ1-1; 10 nucleotides match TRBD1. V gave up 5 bases and J gave up 3 bases; unmatched junction bases: 6. CDR1 is MNHNS and CDR2 is SASEGT in the germline V gene. This CDR3 is 15 amino acids long. The CDR3 protein is CASSSDRGLYTEAFF. DNA for the CDR3: TGTGCCAGCAGTAGCGACAGGGGGCTTTACACTGAAGCTTTCTTT.

The CDR3: CASSLGADREVSGYTF. The CDR3 DNA is TGTGCCAGCAGCTTGGGGGCCGACAGGGAAGTAAGTGGCTACACCTTC. V is TRBV5-4 and J is TRBJ1-2; 7 bases line up with TRBD1. The CDR3 extends over 16 amino acids. J lost 7 bases, V lost 0 bases, and 12 bases had no gene match. Germline V CDR1 and CDR2: SGHNT, YYREEE (reference sequence).

J is TRBJ1-2 and V is TRBV5-6, with 7 nucleotides matching TRBD1. The V segment lost 4 bases and the J segment 0 bases; nucleotides outside the gene matches: 6. The CDR3 totals 15 residues. Looked up from germline, CDR1 is SGHDT and CDR2 is YYEEEE. The CDR3 DNA reads as TGTGCCAGCAGCGGAAAGGACAGGACTAACTATGGCTACACCTTC. Translating gives CASSGKDRTNYGYTF.

This clone has a single count. Compared with germline, one end of the junction differs, possibly owing to a read error. V gene TRBV6-6 combines with J gene TRBJ1-6, with D perhaps TRBD1 (5 bases). The CDR3 loop spans 14 amino acids. Germline V gives CDR1 MNHNY, CDR2 SVGAGI (reference sequence). The CDR3 DNA reads TGTGCCAGCAGTTATGGGGGGTCCCTTTCACCCCCCCACTTT. Amino acids: CASSYGGSLSPPHF.

The chain employs TRBV5-1 and TRBJ1-3; D is unresolved. Deletions cut 4 bases from V and 2 bases from J, with 7 bases between. Germline CDR1 and CDR2: SGHRS and YFSETQ. The CDR3 extends over 13 amino acids. The CDR3 protein is CASSREPGNTIYF. The DNA of the CDR3 is TGCGCCAGCAGCAGGGAACCTGGAAACACCATATATTTT.

V and J are TRBV15 and TRBJ2-5; D is possibly TRBD1 or TRBD2 (6 bases each). The CDR3 length is 16 residues. V dropped 0 bases and J dropped 5 bases, with 16 bases sitting between them. Germline V gives CDR1 LNHNV, CDR2 YYDKDF (reference sequence). CDR3 nucleotide sequence: TGTGCCACCAGCAGAGATGCCGGGGGCGGCGGTGAGACCCAGTACTTC. Protein: CATSRDAGGGGETQYF.

This chain joins TRBV7-8 and TRBJ2-1; a weak D match, TRBD2 (8 bases). The V end lost 5 bases, the J end lost 6 bases, and 17 bases lay between the germline ends. The V gene's germline CDR1 is SGHVS and CDR2 FQNEAQ. The length of the CDR3 is 15 residues. CDR3 sequence: CASSPGGTVVNEQFF. In nucleotides, the CDR3 is TGTGCCAGCAGCCCGGGGGGGACAGTTGTCAATGAGCAGTTCTTC.

The chain carries TRBV10-3 and TRBJ2-5, with 14 bases that match TRBD2. The CDR3 sequence is 18 residues long. The ends lost 6 bases at V and 2 bases at J; junction bases unmatched: 11. Germline V gene data show CDR1 as ENHRY and CDR2 as SYGVKD. DNA of the CDR3: TGTGCCATCAGCTCCGGGACTAGCGGGAGAGTGGGGCAAGAGACCCAGTACTTC. This sequence encodes CAISSGTSGRVGQETQYF.

V gene TRBV2 combines with J gene TRBJ2-7; D may be TRBD1 (6 bases). CDR1 and CDR2 from the germline V gene are SNHLY and FYNNEI. The CDR3 sequence is 13 residues long. Trimming left V 6 bases short and J 4 bases short, with 13 bases between. The DNA for the CDR3 is TGTGCCAGCAGGATGGACAGCACTTACGAGCAGTACTTC. This codes for CASRMDSTYEQYF.

The J gene is TRBJ1-5, the V gene TRBV12-2. TRBV12-2 is noted as a pseudogene. This CDR3 has 14 amino acids. CDR3 in DNA: TGTGCAAGTCGCTTAGCACACCCCGACCAGCCCCAGCATTTT. The encoded protein is CASRLAHPDQPQHF.

The chain employs TRBV15 and TRBJ1-2; tentatively, D is TRBD1 (5 bases). This CDR3 is built from 15 residues. Trimming took off 3 bases at V and 4 bases at J, with 15 bases between the two ends. Germline CDR1 reads LNHNV; CDR2 reads YYDKDF (reference sequence). CDR3 sequence reads: CATSREGGGGYGYTF. CDR3 DNA: TGTGCCACCAGCAGGGAGGGTGGGGGAGGCTATGGCTACACCTTC. The full variable domain, its missing parts supplied by reference TRBV15 and TRBJ1-2, is DAMVIQNPRYQVTQFGKPVTLSCSQTLNHNVMYWYQQKSSQAPKLLFHYYDKDFNNEADTPDNFQSRRPNTSFCFLDIRSPGLGDTAMYLCATSREGGGGYGYTFGSGTRLTVV.

Here the CDR3 DNA reads TGTGCCAGTAGTTTTTCAGGGGCCAGGGCAGATACGCAGTATTTT. Encoded protein: CASSFSGARADTQYF. The chain joins TRBV19 to TRBJ2-3; perhaps TRBD1 as D (6 bases). Per germline, CDR1 LNHDA and CDR2 SQIVND (reference sequence). This CDR3 has 15 residues. Trimming removed 5 bases at V and 4 bases at J, with 16 bases between.

V is TRBV7-7 and J is TRBJ2-5; 8 bases agree with TRBD1. Looked up from germline, CDR1 is SSHAT and CDR2 is FNYEAQ (reference sequence). The CDR3 is 14 residues long. V gave up 5 bases and J gave up 2 bases; unmatched junction bases: 4. This CDR3 reads CASSRTGRQETQYF. CDR3 bases: TGTGCCAGCAGCCGGACAGGGCGTCAAGAGACCCAGTACTTC.

The V gene is TRBV9, the J gene TRBJ2-3, with D possibly matching TRBD2 (6 bases). The CDR3 length is 17 residues. Per germline, CDR1 SGDLS and CDR2 YYNGEE. Trimming took 3 bases from V and 4 from J, leaving 21 bases between them. CDR3 sequence (DNA): TGTGCCAGCAGCGAGACCCCCCCGCTAGCGAATGCAGATACGCAGTATTTT. Encoded protein: CASSETPPLANADTQYF.

The CDR3 DNA is TGTGCCAGTAGTATAGGGACTCAAGAGACCCAGTACTTC. Amino acids: CASSIGTQETQYF. The rearrangement uses TRBV19 and TRBJ2-5, with D possibly matching TRBD2 (5 bases). CDR3 length: 13 amino acids. The germline V and J ends were trimmed by 1 base and 2 bases, with 5 bases remaining between them. Germline V gene data show CDR1 as LNHDA and CDR2 as SQIVND (reference sequence).

The rearrangement uses TRBV9 and TRBJ2-3; 11 bases are shared with TRBD2. Germline V gene lookup returns CDR1 SGDLS and CDR2 YYNGEE. With 0 bases clipped from V and 4 bases from J, the junction kept 4 bases outside the gene matches. CDR3 length equals 16 residues. The CDR3 sequence: CASSVVAGGRSDTQYF. In DNA form, the CDR3 reads TGTGCCAGCAGCGTAGTAGCGGGGGGGCGATCAGATACGCAGTATTTT.

V gene TRBV7-3 combines with J gene TRBJ2-2, with TRBD2 matching 7 bases. The germline gives CDR1 SGHTA, CDR2 FQGTGA. V shed 1 base and J 6 bases; nucleotides not matched to a gene: 17. The CDR3 has 19 residues. CDR3 sequence: CASSLKGPVWTSVSGELFF. CDR3 in DNA: TGTGCCAGCAGCTTAAAAGGGCCAGTTTGGACTAGTGTTTCCGGGGAGCTGTTTTTT.

The chain joins TRBV18 to TRBJ1-2, with 7 positions matching TRBD1. The germline gives CDR1 KGHSH, CDR2 LQKENI. Trimming cost V 3 bases and J 4 bases; bases outside gene matches: 11. There are 16 residues in the CDR3. This CDR3 reads CASSPNTGVNGYGYTF. The CDR3 DNA sequence: TGTGCCAGCTCACCTAACACAGGGGTAAATGGCTATGGCTACACCTTC.